The T cell receptor beta chain described here comes from a study of cytomegalovirus exposure and HLA in healthy donors. The CDR3 consists of 13 residues. Germline V gives CDR1 SGHRS, CDR2 YFSETQ. The V end lost 2 bases, the J end lost 6 bases, and 9 bases lay between the germline ends. Primers for the PCR totalled 60 Vbeta and 13 Jbeta. Using immunoSEQ multiplex PCR, the repertoire was profiled, and TCRdb retains in-frame clones only, with some absent. The data contain under 200,000 clones, over 75% of them singletons. This sequence originates from a man younger than 35 in good health and CMV-seropositive. The sample taken for sequencing was PBMCs. V is TRBV5-1 and J is TRBJ2-1; D perhaps matches TRBD2 (5 bases). The CDR3, as DNA: TGCGCCAGCAGCTTACAAGAGGGCAATGAGCAGTTCTTC. Translation gives CASSLQEGNEQFF.